The T cell receptor (beta chain) under discussion was sequenced for a study of blood T cell repertoires in COVID-19. Whole-study context: The United States, Italy and Spain were the sources of the acute and convalescent COVID-19 samples.

Germline CDR1 LNHDA, CDR2 SQIVND (reference sequence). J lost 2 bases, V lost 7 bases, and 6 bases had no gene match. The CDR3 extends over 14 amino acids. In the study's own analysis: Using reference gene primer amplification, nucleated cell counts were estimated. Clones were read by immunoSEQ multiplex PCR, and TCRdb kept only the in-frame ones, dropping some. V and J calls and clone size are as listed in that table; D and trimming were resolved from the DNA. The table lists around 110,000 clones, just under 80% of them singletons. The J gene is TRBJ1-1, the V gene TRBV19; 8 bases fit TRBD1. Material: peripheral blood. The origin of this receptor is a man between 60 and 75 years old with active or convalescent COVID-19. This chain's CDR3 is CASTPDRGNTEAFF. CDR3 bases: TGTGCCAGTACCCCCGACAGGGGTAACACTGAAGCTTTCTTT. Full variable domain (missing parts from reference TRBV19 and TRBJ1-1): DGGITQSPKYLFRKEGQNVTLSCEQNLNHDAMYWYRQDPGQGLRLIYYSQIVNDFQKGDIAEGYSVSREKKESFPLTVTSAQKNPTAFYLCASTPDRGNTEAFFGQGTRLTVV.